The 27 T cell receptor beta chains listed next were all sequenced from one sample in a study of blood T cell repertoires in COVID-19 (dated by TCRdb to about 2020). Library construction relied on the immunoSEQ multiplex PCR assay. TCRdb carries this immuneACCESS record with in-frame sequences only. Its versions omit some clonotypes, under half of them owing to an unresolved V gene in the studies checked, with the rest unexplained. In this sample the table shows roughly 270,000 clones, 85% of which occur a single time. The ten largest make up 5.1% of the sample. The sequenced material came from peripheral blood. The source is a man between 45 and 60 years old with active or convalescent COVID-19.

The chain combines TRBV3-1 (or the pseudogene TRBV3-2) with TRBJ1-5; 10 nucleotides align to TRBD1. This CDR3 contains 20 residues. V lost 3 bases to trimming and J lost 5 bases; unmatched junction nucleotides: 19. Germline assignment: CDR1 LGHDT and CDR2 YNNKEL (reference sequence). CDR3: CASSHWKPLRDRGDHQPQHF. In DNA, the CDR3 is TGTGCCAGCAGCCATTGGAAACCTCTCCGGGACAGGGGCGACCATCAGCCCCAGCATTTT.

The V gene is TRBV6-2 or TRBV6-3, the J gene TRBJ1-5, with 12 positions matching TRBD1. The CDR3 sequence is 18 residues long. After removal of 0 bases from V and 9 bases from J, the junction contained 12 bases not matched to a gene. The germline gives CDR1 MNHEY, CDR2 SVGEGT. CDR3 DNA: TGTGCCAGCAGTTACTCTGCGGGACAGGGGGCTTTTCGAGGGCCCCAGCATTTT. Translating it yields CASSYSAGQGAFRGPQHF.

This chain uses TRBV5-6 with TRBJ2-3, with D possibly TRBD1 on 6 matching bases. Germline V CDR1 and CDR2: SGHDT, YYEEEE. CDR3 length: 15 amino acids. Trimming shortened V by 4 bases and J by 2 bases, and 14 bases separated the two germline ends. CDR3 loop: CASSTRDILTDTQYF. The CDR3 region has the DNA TGTGCCAGCAGCACCCGGGACATACTCACAGATACGCAGTATTTT.

This clone turned up a few times. This chain connects TRBV5-6 to TRBJ2-4; TRBD2 aligns across 14 bases. The CDR3 sequence is 17 residues long. Germline V gene data show CDR1 as SGHDT and CDR2 as YYEEEE. The V and J ends lost 0 bases and 6 bases, in that order; junction bases with no gene match: 5. The chain's CDR3 is CASSLGLAGGSGNIQYF. CDR3 DNA: TGTGCCAGCAGCTTGGGACTAGCGGGAGGGTCGGGAAACATTCAGTACTTC.

V gene TRBV12-5 combines with J gene TRBJ2-3; unclear D gene. CDR3 length equals 15 residues. The V gene's germline CDR1 is LGHNT and CDR2 FRNRAP. V dropped 0 bases and J dropped 0 bases, with 7 bases sitting between them. For the CDR3, the DNA is TGTGCTAGTGGTTTGGTACTTGGTAGCACAGATACGCAGTATTTT. It specifies CASGLVLGSTDTQYF.

The rearrangement links TRBV7-9 to TRBJ1-5; D not certain. V lost 2 bases and J 5 bases, leaving 7 bases between the germline ends. There are 13 residues in the CDR3. Germline lookup yields CDR1 SEHNR and CDR2 FQNEAQ (reference sequence). The DNA of the CDR3 is TGTGCCAGCAGCTTAAACGGAGATCAGCCCCAGCATTTT. This encodes CASSLNGDQPQHF.

In its sample, this clone was seen once. The V gene is TRBV2, the J gene TRBJ2-1; the D gene is possibly TRBD2 (6 bases). The CDR3 totals 15 residues. CDR1 and CDR2 from the germline V gene are SNHLY and FYNNEI. V was shortened by 3 bases and J by 10 bases, with 19 bases between the two germline ends. CDR3 in amino acids: CASSEKGRGTREQFF. As DNA, the CDR3 is TGTGCCAGCAGTGAGAAGGGGCGCGGGACTCGCGAGCAGTTCTTC.

This rearrangement joins TRBV4-1 to TRBJ2-7, with TRBD2 identical over 15 bases. This CDR3 has 16 residues. Germline trimming cut 5 bases from V and 7 bases from J; bases unmatched to any gene: 9. CDR1 and CDR2 from the germline V gene are MGHRA and YSYEKL. The CDR3 nucleotides read TGCGCCAGCAGCGCGGGACTAGCGGGAGGCAGCATTGAGCAGTACTTC. As protein: CASSAGLAGGSIEQYF.

In regard to this clone: Sequence at one end of the junction differs from germline and may be a read error. The rearrangement uses TRBV12-3 or TRBV12-4 and TRBJ2-1, with D unclear. This CDR3 is 12 amino acids long. The CDR3 sequence: CASSFSYDEQFF. CDR3 nucleotide sequence: TGTGCCAGCAGTTTTTCCTACGATGAGCAGTTCTTC.

This clone was counted a few times. The chain recombines TRBV5-4 with TRBJ2-7; 8 nucleotides match TRBD2. Germline V gene lookup returns CDR1 SGHNT and CDR2 YYREEE (reference sequence). V lost 7 bases, J lost 2 bases, and 11 bases stayed unmatched. The CDR3 loop spans 15 amino acids. CDR3 residues: CASPRRSGRPYEQYF. The CDR3 DNA reads as TGTGCCAGCCCACGGCGCAGCGGGAGACCCTACGAGCAGTACTTC.

V and J are TRBV28 and TRBJ2-3; tentative D call: TRBD2 (6 bases). Germline CDR1 and CDR2: MDHEN and SYDVKM. V dropped 10 bases and J dropped 2 bases, with 16 bases sitting between them. The CDR3 spans 14 residues. The CDR3 region is CATKLGGDTDTQYF. CDR3 DNA: TGTGCCACCAAACTGGGGGGTGACACAGATACGCAGTATTTT.

The DNA of the CDR3 is TGTGCCAGCAGCCAAGACAGCGGGAGGGCCGCCTGGGATTTCTTC. As protein: CASSQDSGRAAWDFF. This chain links TRBV4-2 with TRBJ2-1; 10 nucleotides match TRBD2. J lost 16 bases, V lost 0 bases, and 12 bases had no gene match. The CDR3 is 15 residues long. Germline V CDR1 and CDR2: LGHNA, YNFKEQ.

The rearrangement links TRBV7-9 to TRBJ2-7; maybe TRBD1 (6 bases). CDR3 size: 14 residues. Germline assignment: CDR1 SEHNR and CDR2 FQNEAQ (reference sequence). V was cut by 3 bases and J by 0 bases, with 9 bases left in between. In nucleotides, the CDR3 is TGTGCCAGCAGCTTGCCAGGGGACTCCTACGAGCAGTACTTC. Residues: CASSLPGDSYEQYF.

Written as DNA, the CDR3 is TGTGCCAGCAGCTTAAGCGGGGAATCAAAATACGAGCAGTACTTC. Encoded protein: CASSLSGESKYEQYF. The V call is TRBV7-9, the J call TRBJ2-7; 7 bases fit TRBD2. Trimming removed 2 bases from V and 4 bases from J; junction bases left unmatched: 8. The germline CDR1 and CDR2 sequences are SEHNR and FQNEAQ (reference sequence). CDR3 length equals 15 residues.

The V and J genes are TRBV7-9 and TRBJ2-6; D is unclear. V gave up 2 bases and J gave up 0 bases, with 8 bases separating them. CDR1 is SEHNR, CDR2 FQNEAQ, per germline (reference sequence). This CDR3 is built from 16 residues. The CDR3 loop is CASSLLSPSGANVLTF. CDR3 bases: TGTGCCAGCAGCTTACTGTCTCCCTCTGGGGCCAACGTCCTGACTTTC.

This chain connects TRBV2 to TRBJ1-1; the D gene is possibly TRBD1 (6 bases). V gave up 6 bases and J gave up 3 bases, with 11 bases separating them. Germline loops: CDR1 SNHLY, CDR2 FYNNEI. This CDR3 is built from 13 residues. Here the CDR3 DNA reads TGTGCCAGCAGGGAGGACAGCCACACTGAAGCTTTCTTT. It specifies CASREDSHTEAFF.

The chain employs TRBV6-4 and TRBJ1-1; D ambiguous. V was trimmed by 5 bases and J by 1 base, leaving 8 bases between them. CDR3 length equals 13 residues. Germline V CDR1 and CDR2: MRHNA, SNTAGT. The DNA for the CDR3 is TGTGCCAGCAGTCTAACTGAGAACACTGAAGCTTTCTTT. Translating it yields CASSLTENTEAFF.

This chain uses TRBV10-3 with TRBJ1-4; possibly TRBD1 for D (6 bases). The germline gives CDR1 ENHRY, CDR2 SYGVKD. V was trimmed by 6 bases and J by 5 bases, leaving 16 bases between them. The CDR3 is 15 residues long. The CDR3 region is CAISGTSGKNEKLFF. Here the CDR3 DNA reads TGTGCCATCAGCGGGACATCCGGAAAAAATGAAAAACTGTTTTTT.

This chain connects TRBV18 to TRBJ2-7; 12 positions match TRBD2. The CDR3 totals 16 residues. The V gene's germline CDR1 is KGHSH and CDR2 LQKENI. Trimming at V came to 6 bases and at J to 3 bases, leaving 9 bases not matched to a gene. CDR3 amino acids: CASSPASGRAGYEQYF. As DNA, the CDR3 is TGTGCCAGCTCTCCAGCTAGCGGGAGGGCGGGCTACGAGCAGTACTTC.

The CDR3 DNA sequence: TGTGCCAGCAGTGATAGGTGGAGTAGCGATGAGCAGTTCTTC. Amino acid sequence: CASSDRWSSDEQFF. J is TRBJ2-1 and V is TRBV6-1; D might be TRBD2 (5 bases). CDR3 length: 14 amino acids. Trimming stripped 3 bases from V and 8 bases from J, with 14 bases between. Germline lookup yields CDR1 MNHNS and CDR2 SASEGT.

The chain couples TRBV18 to TRBJ1-6; weak D call: TRBD1 (5 bases). Trimming left V 3 bases short and J 13 bases short, with 13 bases between. Germline V gives CDR1 KGHSH, CDR2 LQKENI. The CDR3 sequence is 13 residues long. The CDR3 DNA reads as TGTGCCAGCTCACCGGGAATAGACAGTCCCCTCCACTTT. It specifies CASSPGIDSPLHF.

The chain has TRBV24-1 and TRBJ2-3; D remains unclear. The germline V and J ends were trimmed by 5 bases and 6 bases, with 23 bases remaining between them. The CDR3 consists of 17 residues. Germline V CDR1 and CDR2: KGHDR, SFDVKD. CDR3 protein: CATSGPEPGRTSDTQYF. Written as DNA, the CDR3 is TGTGCCACCAGTGGGCCCGAACCGGGTCGAACATCGGATACGCAGTATTTT.

V and J are TRBV10-3 and TRBJ1-1; no definite D call. There are 13 residues in the CDR3. Germline lookup yields CDR1 ENHRY and CDR2 SYGVKD. V shed 6 bases and J shed 4 bases, with 12 bases lying between them. CDR3 amino acids: CAIRVGEITEAFF. CDR3 sequence (DNA): TGTGCCATCAGAGTGGGAGAGATCACTGAAGCTTTCTTT.

The rearrangement links TRBV19 to TRBJ2-1; perhaps TRBD1 as D (6 bases). The germline CDR1 and CDR2 sequences are LNHDA and SQIVND (reference sequence). The CDR3 is 18 amino acids. The V and J ends lost 4 bases and 0 bases respectively, with 19 bases between them. The CDR3 DNA sequence: TGTGCCAGTAGTACCGCACAGGGACGAGATGGCTCCTACAATGAGCAGTTCTTC. Translating gives CASSTAQGRDGSYNEQFF.

Comment on this clone: Other nucleotide sequences in the sample specify the same CDR3. J is TRBJ2-1 and V is TRBV5-1; 7 bases are a match to TRBD2. V was pared by 1 base and J by 4 bases, with 2 bases of the junction left unmatched. CDR1 and CDR2 (germline): SGHRS, YFSETQ. The CDR3 loop spans 14 amino acids. The CDR3, as DNA: TGCGCCAGCAGCTTGAGCGGGGCATACAATGAGCAGTTCTTC. Its translation is CASSLSGAYNEQFF.

V gene TRBV30 combines with J gene TRBJ1-1, with D possibly matching TRBD1 (5 bases). Germline CDR1 GTSNPN, CDR2 SVGIG (reference sequence). This CDR3 is built from 12 residues. With 5 bases removed from V and 5 bases from J, the gap between germline ends came to 12 bases. CDR3 region: CAWYSGGTEAFF. Written as DNA, the CDR3 is TGTGCCTGGTACTCCGGGGGAACTGAAGCTTTCTTT.

The chain uses TRBV6-5 and TRBJ1-2, with 8 bases aligning to TRBD1. Germline lookup yields CDR1 MNHEY and CDR2 SVGAGI. The CDR3 spans 13 residues. V was clipped by 5 bases and J by 5 bases; unmatched bases: 4. DNA for the CDR3: TGTGCCAGCAGTCAGGACAGGGAATATGGCTACACCTTC. Protein product: CASSQDREYGYTF.